The next 19 T cell receptor beta chains were all read from a single sample in a study of STAT5B mutations in CD4+ large granular lymphocyte leukemia (dated by TCRdb to 2021 to 2024). Libraries were constructed by the immunoSEQ multiplex PCR assay. The table comes from immuneACCESS by way of TCRdb, which keeps in-frame sequences with V and J called. Part of the clones is missing from these tables; in studies checked, under half for an unresolved V gene and the rest for unknown reasons. This sample is represented by about 9,500 clones; roughly 80% of them were singletons. Approximately 68% of the sample is in the top ten clones. Sequenced sample: PBMCs. The source is a man in his fifties or sixties with CD4+ T-cell large granular lymphocyte leukemia.

CDR3 bases: TGTGCCAGCAGCGGGGGAGGGCGGGTGATTTTCGACGAGCAGTACTTC. Its translation: CASSGGGRVIFDEQYF. This chain uses TRBV9 with TRBJ2-7; 7 bases map to TRBD2. This CDR3 contains 16 residues. Germline-derived CDR1 and CDR2 are SGDLS and YYNGEE. V gave up 3 bases and J gave up 5 bases; unmatched junction bases: 14.

The chain carries TRBV14 and TRBJ2-6; TRBD1 aligns across 8 bases. CDR3 length: 18 residues. V was pared by 4 bases and J by 1 base, with 9 bases of the junction left unmatched. Germline values: CDR1 SGHDN, CDR2 FVKESK. The CDR3 loop reads CASSPVGQGASGANVLTF. The CDR3 nucleotides read TGTGCCAGCAGCCCTGTGGGTCAGGGGGCGTCTGGGGCCAACGTCCTGACTTTC.

The CDR3 bases are TGTGCCAGCAGACTAGCGGGAGTTCGCACAGATACGCAGTATTTT. This gives the protein CASRLAGVRTDTQYF. V gene TRBV7-9 combines with J gene TRBJ2-3; 11 bases align to TRBD2. Germline-derived CDR1 and CDR2 are SEHNR and FQNEAQ (reference sequence). Germline trimming cut 6 bases from V and 1 base from J; bases unmatched to any gene: 3. The CDR3 is 15 amino acids.

This clone was seen only a few times. The chain couples TRBV7-6 to TRBJ1-5; 7 bases are shared with TRBD1. Unmatched junction bases numbered 10, after V lost 5 bases and J lost 6 bases. This CDR3 contains 15 residues. Germline V CDR1 and CDR2: SGHVS, FNYEAQ. The CDR3 nucleotides are TGTGCCAGCAGCGTCGGGGAGGGGGCCGGTCAGCCCCAGCATTTT. Translation: CASSVGEGAGQPQHF.

The table lists this clone with a few counts. The V and J genes are TRBV5-4 and TRBJ1-4, with TRBD1 matching over 7 bases. The CDR3 spans 15 residues. With V trimmed by 4 bases and J by 5 bases, 8 bases remained unmatched. CDR1 is SGHNT, CDR2 YYREEE, per germline (reference sequence). This chain's CDR3 is CASSENRGLNEKLFF. CDR3 bases: TGTGCCAGCAGCGAGAACAGGGGCCTCAATGAAAAACTGTTTTTT.

In this sample, this clone is medium-sized. The chain joins TRBV14 to TRBJ2-1; TRBD2 aligns across 12 bases. Trimming at V came to 6 bases and at J to 6 bases, leaving 6 bases not matched to a gene. The CDR3 totals 15 residues. Germline values: CDR1 SGHDN, CDR2 FVKESK. CDR3 protein: CASRTGLAGFNEQFF. DNA of the CDR3: TGTGCCAGCAGGACGGGACTAGCGGGCTTCAATGAGCAGTTCTTC. Looking up the rest from reference TRBV14 and TRBJ2-1 gives the full variable domain: EAGVTQFPSHSVIEKGQTVTLRCDPISGHDNLYWYRRVMGKEIKFLLHFVKESKQDESGMPNNRFLAERTGGTYSTLKVQPAELEDSGVYFCASRTGLAGFNEQFFGPGTRLTVL.

The count of this clone is one. This rearrangement joins TRBV11-1 to TRBJ1-2; TRBD1 aligns across 7 bases. The CDR3 spans 15 residues. CDR1 is SGHAT and CDR2 is FQDESV in the germline V gene (reference sequence). The ends lost 5 bases at V and 9 bases at J; junction bases unmatched: 15. The CDR3 DNA follows: TGTGCCAGCAGCCTGGGCGGACAGGCCTCTTTTAGCTACACCTTC. Its protein is CASSLGGQASFSYTF.

J is TRBJ2-4 and V is TRBV7-9; possible D gene TRBD2, 5 bases. This CDR3 is built from 12 residues. Germline CDR1 is SEHNR and CDR2 is FQNEAQ (reference sequence). With 5 bases removed from V and 9 bases from J, the gap between germline ends came to 11 bases. The CDR3 spells CASSPGRGIQYF. The CDR3 bases are TGTGCCAGCAGCCCCGGCCGGGGCATTCAGTACTTC.

V is TRBV14 and J is TRBJ2-1, with D possibly TRBD1 on 6 matching bases. The CDR3 consists of 13 residues. Germline V gives CDR1 SGHDN, CDR2 FVKESK. V was clipped by 2 bases and J by 8 bases, with 10 bases between them. Written as DNA, the CDR3 is TGTGCCAGCAGCCAACCTAGGGGGTATGAGCAGTTCTTC. Translated: CASSQPRGYEQFF.

This chain uses TRBV27 with TRBJ2-7; TRBD1 matches at 12 bases. Germline V gives CDR1 MNHEY, CDR2 SMNVEV (reference sequence). Trimming removed 6 bases from V and 2 bases from J; junction bases left unmatched: 5. This CDR3 contains 15 residues. The CDR3 DNA reads as TGTGCCAGCAGCCCCCGGGACAGGGGGCCCTACGAGCAGTACTTC. Amino acid sequence: CASSPRDRGPYEQYF.

V is TRBV2 and J is TRBJ1-2; D not resolved. Germline V gene lookup returns CDR1 SNHLY and CDR2 FYNNEI. The V gene lost 7 bases and the J gene lost 6 bases, with 15 bases spanning the gap. CDR3 length equals 13 residues. The CDR3 region is CASIQNPDDGYTF. In DNA form, the CDR3 reads TGTGCCAGCATCCAAAACCCGGACGATGGCTACACCTTC.

The chain combines TRBV10-3 with TRBJ2-6; 10 bases are shared with TRBD2. CDR3 length: 20 residues. CDR1 is ENHRY and CDR2 is SYGVKD in the germline V gene. Losses at the gene ends were 8 bases for V and 0 bases for J; bases not matched to a gene: 16. The CDR3 DNA follows: TGTGCCATCCGAGGGGGGACCCCGAGCGGGAGGGCCTCTGGGGCCAACGTCCTGACTTTC. Translation: CAIRGGTPSGRASGANVLTF.

This rearrangement joins TRBV6-5 to TRBJ2-7, with 7 bases matching TRBD2. This CDR3 is built from 15 residues. V gave up 0 bases and J gave up 3 bases; unmatched junction bases: 5. Germline CDR1 and CDR2: MNHEY and SVGAGI. CDR3 in DNA: TGTGCCAGCAGTTACTCTGCGGGGGATAACTACGAGCAGTACTTC. Protein sequence: CASSYSAGDNYEQYF.

The gene calls are TRBV9 and TRBJ2-5; perhaps TRBD1 as D (5 bases). CDR1 SGDLS and CDR2 YYNGEE come from the germline V gene. Trimming removed 0 bases from V and 0 bases from J, with 12 bases in between. CDR3 length equals 16 residues. CDR3 protein: CASSVVRRGHQETQYF. The CDR3 nucleotides read TGTGCCAGCAGCGTAGTCCGAAGGGGCCACCAAGAGACCCAGTACTTC.

DNA of the CDR3: TGTGCCAGCACACCCGGGACAGGGCTCTACAATGAGCAGTTCTTC. Protein product: CASTPGTGLYNEQFF. The V and J genes are TRBV6-5 and TRBJ2-1, with 9 bases matching TRBD1. Losses at the gene ends were 7 bases for V and 3 bases for J; bases not matched to a gene: 7. The germline V gene has CDR1 MNHEY and CDR2 SVGAGI. The CDR3 length is 15 residues.

The rearrangement links TRBV30 to TRBJ2-7, with TRBD2 matching over 7 bases. The CDR3 totals 15 residues. The J segment lost 5 bases and the V segment lost 5 bases, leaving 15 bases of the junction unmatched. Looked up from germline, CDR1 is GTSNPN and CDR2 is SVGIG (reference sequence). The CDR3 spells CAWGPLGRESHEQYF. In nucleotides, the CDR3 is TGTGCCTGGGGACCTTTAGGGCGGGAGAGCCACGAGCAGTACTTC.

The V call is TRBV18, the J call TRBJ1-3; 8 bases agree with TRBD1. Per the germline V gene, CDR1 is KGHSH and CDR2 is LQKENI. The CDR3 covers 15 residues. Unmatched junction bases numbered 3, after V lost 3 bases and J lost 2 bases. In DNA, the CDR3 is TGTGCCAGCTCACCTAGGACAGGGACTGGAAACACCATATATTTT. Protein: CASSPRTGTGNTIYF. Filled out from reference TRBV18 and TRBJ1-3, the complete variable domain reads NAGVMQNPRHLVRRRGQEARLRCSPMKGHSHVYWYRQLPEEGLKFMVYLQKENIIDESGMPKERFSAEFPKEGPSILRIQQVVRGDSAAYFCASSPRTGTGNTIYFGEGSWLTVV.

This clone has just a few counts. This chain uses TRBV6-5 with TRBJ1-5; D perhaps matches TRBD1 (5 bases). This CDR3 comprises 12 residues. Germline V lookup: CDR1 MNHEY, CDR2 SVGAGI. V lost 8 bases and J 4 bases, leaving 9 bases between the germline ends. The CDR3 nucleotides are TGTGCCAGCCAGGGAAATAATCAGCCCCAGCATTTT. Translating it yields CASQGNNQPQHF.

The chain carries TRBV11-3 and TRBJ2-2; 7 bases fit TRBD1. V was clipped by 0 bases and J by 0 bases; unmatched bases: 7. This CDR3 spans 18 amino acids. CDR1 and CDR2 (germline): SGHNT, YENEEA. The CDR3: CASSLERWDSPNTGELFF. DNA of the CDR3: TGTGCCAGCAGCTTAGAAAGGTGGGACAGCCCGAACACCGGGGAGCTGTTTTTT. The whole variable domain, remainder taken from reference TRBV11-3 and TRBJ2-2, is EAGVVQSPRYKIIEKKQPVAFWCNPISGHNTLYWYLQNLGQGPELLIRYENEEAVDDSQLPKDRFSAERLKGVDSTLKIQPAELGDSAVYLCASSLERWDSPNTGELFFGEGSRLTVL.